These 28 T cell receptor beta chains share one sample of origin, sequenced in a study of shared clonotypes between healthy human individuals. Sequencing used immunoSEQ multiplex PCR; TCRdb keeps in-frame clones, though not all of them. The sample has about 2.4 million clones, about 92% seen once. The sample consisted of naive CD4+ T cells sorted from blood. Subset here: CD45RA+ positively selected. All receptors derive from a man aged 18 to 35 in good health.

The V call is TRBV28, the J call TRBJ1-5; 10 bases agree with TRBD1. This CDR3 is 12 amino acids long. V lost 7 bases to trimming and J lost 7 bases; unmatched junction nucleotides: 1. Germline V gene lookup returns CDR1 MDHEN and CDR2 SYDVKM. The CDR3 sequence: CASTTGGQPQHF. The CDR3 coding sequence is TGTGCCAGCACGACAGGGGGCCAGCCCCAGCATTTT.

The J gene is TRBJ1-5, the V gene TRBV2; D is perhaps TRBD1 (5 bases). Germline V gene lookup returns CDR1 SNHLY and CDR2 FYNNEI. This CDR3 contains 16 residues. V was pared by 1 base and J by 4 bases, with 14 bases between. This CDR3 reads CASSEGGVGTNQPQHF. The CDR3 DNA follows: TGTGCCAGCAGTGAAGGGGGGGTGGGAACAAATCAGCCCCAGCATTTT.

V is TRBV5-1 and J is TRBJ2-1, with unresolved D. Trimming removed 2 bases from V and 7 bases from J, with 7 bases in between. CDR1 SGHRS and CDR2 YFSETQ come from the germline V gene. The CDR3 length is 12 residues. CDR3 sequence reads: CASSFYRNEQFF. The CDR3 bases are TGCGCCAGCAGCTTCTACAGAAATGAGCAGTTCTTC.

Points on this clone: The same CDR3 also results from other DNA sequences found in this sample. V is TRBV7-2 and J is TRBJ2-7; D unclear. Germline values: CDR1 SGHTA, CDR2 FQGNSA. V was clipped by 3 bases and J by 0 bases, with 9 bases between them. CDR3 size: 14 residues. CDR3 bases: TGTGCCAGCAGCTTGGACCGAACCTCCTACGAGCAGTACTTC. This codes for CASSLDRTSYEQYF.

The chain carries TRBV6-5 and TRBJ2-7; TRBD2 aligns across 10 bases. The germline V gene has CDR1 MNHEY and CDR2 SVGAGI. CDR3 length: 13 residues. V was pared by 5 bases and J by 2 bases, with 0 bases of the junction left unmatched. This CDR3 is CASSGTSAYEQYF. The CDR3 nucleotides are TGTGCCAGCAGTGGGACTAGCGCCTACGAGCAGTACTTC.

The J gene is TRBJ2-1, the V gene TRBV6-5; 12 nucleotides line up with TRBD1. CDR1 is MNHEY, CDR2 SVGAGI, per germline. The CDR3 extends over 14 amino acids. Germline trimming cut 5 bases from V and 10 bases from J; bases unmatched to any gene: 6. This CDR3 is CASSRGQGAWEQFF. CDR3 sequence (DNA): TGTGCCAGCAGTCGGGGACAGGGGGCATGGGAGCAGTTCTTC.

The chain couples TRBV5-1 to TRBJ1-1; D is uncertain. The CDR3 sequence is 12 residues long. V lost 1 base, J lost 3 bases, and 4 bases lay in between. CDR1 is SGHRS, CDR2 YFSETQ, per germline. The CDR3 DNA is TGCGCCAGCAGCTTGTACGACACTGAAGCTTTCTTT. Protein: CASSLYDTEAFF. The full variable domain, rest sourced from reference TRBV5-1 and TRBJ1-1, is KAGVTQTPRYLIKTRGQQVTLSCSPISGHRSVSWYQQTPGQGLQFLFEYFSETQRNKGNFPGRFSGRQFSNSRSEMNVSTLELGDSALYLCASSLYDTEAFFGQGTRLTVV.

This rearrangement joins TRBV29-1 to TRBJ2-5, with D perhaps assigned TRBD1 or TRBD2 (5 bases each). CDR3 length: 12 amino acids. Germline V gene data show CDR1 as SQVTM and CDR2 as ANQGSEA. Trimming left V 7 bases short and J 3 bases short, with 12 bases between. As DNA, the CDR3 is TGCAGCGCTCAAGTGGGGGAAGAGACCCAGTACTTC. Translating it yields CSAQVGEETQYF. The variable domain in full, with the rest retrieved from reference TRBV29-1 and TRBJ2-5, is SAVISQKPSRDICQRGTSLTIQCQVDSQVTMMFWYRQQPGQSLTLIATANQGSEATYESGFVIDKFPISRPNLTFSTLTVSNMSPEDSSIYLCSAQVGEETQYFGPGTRLLVL.

The chain links TRBV6-1 to TRBJ2-7; D is undetermined. The germline gives CDR1 MNHNS, CDR2 SASEGT. Trimming took 1 base from V and 6 from J, leaving 10 bases between them. The CDR3 runs 13 residues. The CDR3 loop reads CASSEGRFLEQYF. The CDR3 region has the DNA TGTGCCAGCAGTGAAGGCCGATTCCTCGAGCAGTACTTC.

This rearrangement joins TRBV27 to TRBJ1-2; D unclear. The germline V gene encodes CDR1 MNHEY and CDR2 SMNVEV (reference sequence). Trimming removed 2 bases at V and 4 bases at J, with 8 bases between. The CDR3 sequence is 13 residues long. CDR3 coding DNA: TGTGCCAGCAGTTTAGCAGGTCCCTATGGCTACACCTTC. Its protein product is CASSLAGPYGYTF.

This clone came up once. This rearrangement joins TRBV11-2 to TRBJ2-1; 9 bases align to TRBD2. With 4 bases clipped from V and 9 bases from J, the junction kept 13 bases outside the gene matches. This CDR3 spans 16 amino acids. Germline V gives CDR1 SGHAT, CDR2 FQNNGV. In nucleotides, the CDR3 is TGTGCCAGCAGCTCCCCACCGGGACTAGCCGGGGGTGAGCAGTTCTTC. It encodes CASSSPPGLAGGEQFF. The variable domain in full, with the rest retrieved from reference TRBV11-2 and TRBJ2-1, is EAGVAQSPRYKIIEKRQSVAFWCNPISGHATLYWYQQILGQGPKLLIQFQNNGVVDDSQLPKDRFSAERLKGVDSTLKIQPAKLEDSAVYLCASSSPPGLAGGEQFFGPGTRLTVL.

This sequence joins TRBV15 and TRBJ1-5; 8 nucleotides align to TRBD1. The CDR3 loop spans 16 amino acids. Germline-derived CDR1 and CDR2 are LNHNV and YYDKDF (reference sequence). Unmatched junction bases numbered 6, after V lost 3 bases and J lost 2 bases. The CDR3 nucleotides are TGTGCCACCAGCAGCCCGGCAGGGGGCGGCAATCAGCCCCAGCATTTT. Amino acids: CATSSPAGGGNQPQHF.

On this clone itself: Other DNA sequences from this sample encode an identical CDR3 as well. The chain uses TRBV18 and TRBJ2-2; 9 bases match TRBD1. The CDR3 has 15 residues. CDR1 is KGHSH and CDR2 is LQKENI in the germline V gene. With V trimmed by 3 bases and J by 5 bases, 4 bases remained unmatched. CDR3 sequence reads: CASSPGQGVTGELFF. CDR3 nucleotide sequence: TGTGCCAGCTCACCGGGACAGGGTGTTACCGGGGAGCTGTTTTTT.

The CDR3: CASSFLSTGVGETQYF. The DNA for the CDR3 is TGTGCCAGCAGTTTTCTTTCAACAGGGGTGGGAGAGACCCAGTACTTC. The chain carries TRBV28 and TRBJ2-5; 7 positions agree with TRBD1. CDR1 and CDR2 from the germline V gene are MDHEN and SYDVKM. This CDR3 has 16 residues. With V trimmed by 3 bases and J by 4 bases, 11 bases remained unmatched.

The chain links TRBV6-1 to TRBJ1-5, with 9 bases lining up with TRBD1. Per germline, CDR1 MNHNS and CDR2 SASEGT. This CDR3 is built from 20 residues. Trimming removed 0 bases from V and 0 bases from J; junction bases left unmatched: 12. The CDR3 nucleotides read TGTGCCAGCAGTGAAGCTCTCCAGACAGGGGGGAAGTATAGCAATCAGCCCCAGCATTTT. It translates to CASSEALQTGGKYSNQPQHF.

This chain joins TRBV10-3 and TRBJ1-1; D is unclear. Looked up from germline, CDR1 is ENHRY and CDR2 is SYGVKD. The CDR3 has 13 amino acids. V was clipped by 6 bases and J by 0 bases, with 8 bases between them. The CDR3 region has the DNA TGTGCCATCAGGAGTGACCTGAACACTGAAGCTTTCTTT. Translated: CAIRSDLNTEAFF.

V usage is TRBV28 and J usage is TRBJ2-7; 11 nucleotides line up with TRBD1. The CDR3 length is 13 residues. V lost 8 bases and J lost 6; bases outside the gene matches: 6. Germline values: CDR1 MDHEN, CDR2 SYDVKM. CDR3 amino acids: CASGQGASGEQYF. Here the CDR3 DNA reads TGTGCCAGCGGACAGGGGGCGTCGGGCGAGCAGTACTTC.

The chain employs TRBV5-4 and TRBJ2-1; 8 positions match TRBD1. Germline values: CDR1 SGHNT, CDR2 YYREEE (reference sequence). This CDR3 region has 14 residues. J was trimmed by 12 bases and V by 0 bases; bases with no gene match: 8. This CDR3 reads CASSLGQGAGVQFF. In DNA, the CDR3 is TGTGCCAGCAGCTTGGGTCAGGGGGCGGGTGTGCAGTTCTTC.

The chain combines TRBV30 with TRBJ2-3, with D uncertain. In germline, CDR1 is GTSNPN, CDR2 SVGIG (reference sequence). V lost 4 bases and J 0 bases, leaving 11 bases between the germline ends. The CDR3 runs to 14 residues. Here the CDR3 reads CAWMDRASTDTQYF. DNA of the CDR3: TGTGCCTGGATGGATCGGGCTAGCACAGATACGCAGTATTTT.

The chain employs TRBV27 and TRBJ2-1; tentative D call: TRBD2 (5 bases). Germline loops: CDR1 MNHEY, CDR2 SMNVEV (reference sequence). V was clipped by 7 bases and J by 2 bases, with 15 bases between them. The CDR3 sequence is 15 residues long. The CDR3 region is CASTSRVATYNEQFF. The CDR3 bases are TGTGCCAGCACCTCGCGGGTTGCTACCTACAATGAGCAGTTCTTC.

This clone was found once. The genes are TRBV6-1 and TRBJ2-7, with 8 bases fitting TRBD1. Germline lookup yields CDR1 MNHNS and CDR2 SASEGT. The CDR3 is 14 amino acids. Germline trimming cut 3 bases from V and 4 bases from J; bases unmatched to any gene: 5. CDR3 nucleotides: TGTGCCAGCAGTGACCGACAGGGGACTTACGAGCAGTACTTC. It yields the protein CASSDRQGTYEQYF.

The chain recombines TRBV5-1 with TRBJ2-5; D perhaps matches TRBD1 (5 bases). V was trimmed by 1 base and J by 7 bases, leaving 11 bases between them. The germline CDR1 and CDR2 sequences are SGHRS and YFSETQ. The CDR3 loop spans 13 amino acids. The CDR3 region is CASSLTGPGTQYF. CDR3 coding DNA: TGCGCCAGCAGCTTGACAGGTCCTGGGACCCAGTACTTC.

This clone was seen once. The V gene is TRBV7-8, the J gene TRBJ2-7; no firm D call. The CDR3 length is 13 residues. Trimming took 5 bases from V and 4 from J, leaving 12 bases between them. Germline CDR1 is SGHVS and CDR2 is FQNEAQ. The DNA of the CDR3 is TGTGCCAGCAGCAACGAAATTGAATACGAGCAGTACTTC. It translates to CASSNEIEYEQYF.

The chain uses TRBV19 and TRBJ2-6; no clear D. The CDR3 sequence is 14 residues long. V gave up 3 bases and J gave up 3 bases, with 6 bases separating them. Per germline, CDR1 LNHDA and CDR2 SQIVND (reference sequence). CDR3 sequence: CASSIDLGANVLTF. The CDR3 DNA sequence: TGTGCCAGTAGTATCGACCTTGGGGCCAACGTCCTGACTTTC.

The chain has TRBV11-2 and TRBJ2-7; 7 bases agree with TRBD2. Losses at the gene ends were 8 bases for V and 5 bases for J; bases not matched to a gene: 18. This CDR3 spans 16 amino acids. CDR1 SGHAT and CDR2 FQNNGV come from the germline V gene. CDR3 region: CASAPSSGGGIDEQYF. The CDR3 DNA sequence: TGTGCCAGCGCACCCTCGTCGGGGGGAGGGATCGACGAGCAGTACTTC.

The rearrangement uses TRBV6-1 and TRBJ1-5, with D hard to call. The germline V gene has CDR1 MNHNS and CDR2 SASEGT. The CDR3 length is 15 residues. V was cut by 3 bases and J by 5 bases, with 14 bases left in between. The CDR3 region is CASSDLLGSHQPQHF. The CDR3 DNA sequence: TGTGCCAGCAGTGATCTATTGGGGAGTCATCAGCCCCAGCATTTT.

The chain carries TRBV19 and TRBJ2-2, with D uncertain. This CDR3 is built from 14 residues. V shed 1 base and J shed 7 bases, with 10 bases lying between them. Germline-derived CDR1 and CDR2 are LNHDA and SQIVND (reference sequence). The CDR3 DNA is TGTGCCAGTAGTATAGCAGCCAGGCTCGGGGAGCTGTTTTTT. This sequence encodes CASSIAARLGELFF.

V is TRBV6-1 and J is TRBJ1-1; 7 bases map to TRBD1. The CDR3 is made up of 13 amino acids. The V gene end was trimmed by 6 bases and the J gene end by 4 bases; junction bases not matched to a gene: 5. CDR1 is MNHNS, CDR2 SASEGT, per germline. In nucleotides, the CDR3 is TGTGCCAGCAGCTACAGGGGCGGCACTGAAGCTTTCTTT. Translation: CASSYRGGTEAFF.